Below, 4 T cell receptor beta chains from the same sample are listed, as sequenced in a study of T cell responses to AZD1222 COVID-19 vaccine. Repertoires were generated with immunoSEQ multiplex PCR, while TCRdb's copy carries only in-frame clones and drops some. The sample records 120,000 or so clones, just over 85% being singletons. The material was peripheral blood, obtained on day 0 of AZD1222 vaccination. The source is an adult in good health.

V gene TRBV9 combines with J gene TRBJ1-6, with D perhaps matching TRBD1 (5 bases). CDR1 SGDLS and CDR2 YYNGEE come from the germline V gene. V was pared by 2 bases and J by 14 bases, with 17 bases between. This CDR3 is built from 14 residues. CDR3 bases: TGTGCCAGCAGCGTCGAGGGGAAAATAGAGACCCTCCACTTT. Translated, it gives CASSVEGKIETLHF.

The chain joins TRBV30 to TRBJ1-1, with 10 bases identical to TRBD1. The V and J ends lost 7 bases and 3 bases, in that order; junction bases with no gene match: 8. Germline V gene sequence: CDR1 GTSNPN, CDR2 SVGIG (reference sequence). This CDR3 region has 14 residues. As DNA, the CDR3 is TGTGCCTCCTTACCGGACAGGGGGGACACTGAAGCTTTCTTT. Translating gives CASLPDRGDTEAFF.

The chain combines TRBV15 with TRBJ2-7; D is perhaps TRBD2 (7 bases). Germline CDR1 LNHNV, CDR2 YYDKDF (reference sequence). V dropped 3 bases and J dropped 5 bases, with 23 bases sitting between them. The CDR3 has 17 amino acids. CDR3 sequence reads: CATSRVLGALGGHEQYF. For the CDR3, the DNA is TGTGCCACCAGCAGGGTTCTGGGGGCGCTGGGGGGGCACGAGCAGTACTTC.

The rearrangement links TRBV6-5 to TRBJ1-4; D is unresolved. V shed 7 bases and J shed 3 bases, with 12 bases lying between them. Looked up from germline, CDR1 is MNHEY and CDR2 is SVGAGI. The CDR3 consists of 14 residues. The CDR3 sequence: CASNFEGANEKLFF. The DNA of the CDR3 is TGTGCCAGCAACTTTGAGGGAGCTAATGAAAAACTGTTTTTT.